This section outlines one T cell receptor beta chain sequence together with its context. Its target is unknown. This specimen belongs to a study of cytomegalovirus exposure and HLA in healthy donors. Study-wide results and limits: Later analysis demonstrated an association between a missense DCLRE1C variant and TCR beta V- and J-gene trimming.

PCR primers comprised 60 Vbeta and 13 Jbeta primers. Method: immunoSEQ multiplex PCR; TCRdb's copy keeps in-frame clones and lacks some. The sample records fewer than 85,000 clones, around 84% being singletons. The sample taken for sequencing was PBMCs. The clonotype comes from a man aged 65-85 years in good health and CMV-seropositive.

CDR3 in amino acids: CASTTGVTGELFF. The CDR3 DNA reads TGTGCCAGCACTACAGGGGTAACCGGGGAGCTGTTTTTT. This chain connects TRBV19 to TRBJ2-2; 7 bases align to TRBD1. The germline CDR1 and CDR2 sequences are LNHDA and SQIVND (reference sequence). CDR3 length: 13 amino acids. Trimming at V came to 9 bases and at J to 5 bases, leaving 6 bases not matched to a gene.